The source of this T cell receptor beta chain is a study of Graves' ophthalmopathy and Graves' hyperthyroidism. Study-level points and caveats: Appearing in blood as well were most expanded thyroid clonotypes above 0.001 frequency. The model's ophthalmopathy progression predictions had approximately 71% sensitivity and 72% to 80% specificity.

Worth noting for this clonotype: Its antigen remains unknown.

Using RNA transcripts, the TCR beta CDR3 regions were amplified. Second-round multiplex PCR came after first-round RT-PCR with HTBI primers. TCRdb passed the multiplex PCR reads through MiXCR, listing each CDR3 protein once. This repertoire shows hundreds of thousands of distinct CDR3 sequences, around 20% found once; its top ten account for around 3%. Hyperthyroidism counted as stable given no ophthalmopathy within 18 months of follow-up. Each hyperthyroidism patient was newly diagnosed, with under 2 months' duration, and aged 18 to 65. The sequence derives from a woman aged 18-30 years with stable Graves' hyperthyroidism. The specimen sequenced was peripheral blood.

The CDR3 loop reads CASSPLQADNSPLHF. In nucleotides, the CDR3 is TGTGCCAGCAGTCCCCTCCAAGCGGATAATTCACCCCTCCACTTT. The J gene is TRBJ1-6, the V gene TRBV12-3 or TRBV12-4; D remains ambiguous. CDR3 length equals 15 residues. Trimming took 5 bases from V and 5 from J, leaving 13 bases between them.